This T cell receptor (beta chain) came from a study of blood T cells in healthy people across ages. Findings of the study overall: In these data, TCR beta diversity tracked strongly with naive T cell percentage.

Alongside a J-beta primer mix, a sample-barcoded 5' primer served in a second PCR lasting about 7 to 11 cycles. Each sample yielded at least 3 million CDR3-containing paired-end reads. TCRdb reprocessed the 5' RACE reads with MiXCR, giving one entry per CDR3 protein. The sample holds over 600,000 distinct CDR3 sequences, around three fifths seen once. Germline CDR1 is SNHLY and CDR2 is FYNNEI. The V end was cut by 3 bases, the J end by 13 bases, with 10 bases between. CDR3 length: 11 amino acids. The sample, about 9.2 milliliters of peripheral blood, was drawn from each donor. Only a few counts were recorded for this clonotype. Its specificity is unknown.

Sequenced sample: blood. The source of this sequence is a man aged 35 to 55 in good health. This chain connects TRBV2 to TRBJ2-4; the D gene is possibly TRBD1 (6 bases). The CDR3 bases are TGTGCCAGCAGTGATTATGGGGGCCAGTACTTC. It translates to CASSDYGGQYF.